Listed here are 29 T cell receptor beta chains from one sample, sequenced in a study of T cell responses to AZD1222 COVID-19 vaccine. The protocol was immunoSEQ multiplex PCR, while the TCRdb copy is restricted to in-frame clones and leaves out a portion. The data show about 90,000 clones, roughly 87% seen once. Sequenced material: peripheral blood, taken on day 0 of AZD1222 vaccination. The receptors come from an adult in good health.

The chain combines TRBV5-6 with TRBJ1-4; D call uncertain. V lost 4 bases and J lost 5, with 9 bases in between. The CDR3 extends over 13 amino acids. Germline V gene data show CDR1 as SGHDT and CDR2 as YYEEEE. The CDR3 spells CASSGRNNEKLFF. The CDR3 DNA reads as TGTGCCAGCAGCGGGCGGAACAATGAAAAACTGTTTTTT.

V is TRBV11-2 and J is TRBJ1-3; D is ambiguous. The CDR3 is 13 residues long. Looked up from germline, CDR1 is SGHAT and CDR2 is FQNNGV. The V and J ends lost 2 bases and 6 bases respectively, with 8 bases between them. CDR3 coding DNA: TGTGCCAGCAGCTTAAATCAGGAAAACACCATATATTTT. Translation: CASSLNQENTIYF.

This clone was found a few times. This rearrangement joins TRBV11-3 to TRBJ2-1; D gene unclear. Germline CDR1 and CDR2: SGHNT and YENEEA. The CDR3 loop spans 12 amino acids. The ends were cut back, 5 bases at V and 7 bases at J, with 9 bases in the middle. The CDR3 loop reads CASSLSTNEQFF. Here the CDR3 DNA reads TGTGCCAGCAGCCTAAGTACTAATGAGCAGTTCTTC.

This clone has just one count. This sequence joins TRBV2 and TRBJ2-1; possibly TRBD2 for D (5 bases). Looked up from germline, CDR1 is SNHLY and CDR2 is FYNNEI. The CDR3 is 16 amino acids. The ends were cut back, 0 bases at V and 3 bases at J, with 12 bases in the middle. In DNA form, the CDR3 reads TGTGCCAGCAGTGAAGCCCTAGCCCAGAACTACAATGAGCAGTTCTTC. Translation: CASSEALAQNYNEQFF.

This chain uses TRBV28 with TRBJ1-4; TRBD1 aligns across 8 bases. The CDR3 loop spans 15 amino acids. Germline CDR1 reads MDHEN; CDR2 reads SYDVKM. The ends lost 4 bases at V and 2 bases at J; junction bases unmatched: 3. This CDR3 is CASSSRTGTNEKLFF. The CDR3 region has the DNA TGTGCCAGCAGTTCACGGACAGGGACTAATGAAAAACTGTTTTTT.

The gene calls are TRBV19 and TRBJ1-5; TRBD1 aligns across 7 bases. Unmatched junction bases numbered 11, after V lost 5 bases and J lost 1 base. In germline, CDR1 is LNHDA, CDR2 SQIVND (reference sequence). The CDR3 consists of 17 residues. Here the CDR3 reads CASSPTGVMKSNQPQHF. The CDR3 nucleotides are TGTGCCAGTAGTCCTACAGGGGTGATGAAGAGCAATCAGCCCCAGCATTTT.

The V call is TRBV28, the J call TRBJ1-4; 8 bases map to TRBD1. The length of the CDR3 is 16 residues. The trim removed 5 bases at V and 4 bases at J, leaving 9 bases unmatched. Germline-derived CDR1 and CDR2 are MDHEN and SYDVKM. The CDR3 region is CASSTIGQGDNEKLFF. The CDR3 DNA follows: TGTGCCAGCAGTACAATCGGACAGGGAGATAATGAAAAACTGTTTTTT.

J is TRBJ1-5 and V is TRBV18; D is undetermined. The CDR3 sequence is 14 residues long. Trimming pared 0 bases from V and 0 bases from J, leaving 3 bases between. Per germline, CDR1 KGHSH and CDR2 LQKENI. In nucleotides, the CDR3 is TGTGCCAGCTCACCACCTTATAGCAATCAGCCCCAGCATTTT. Translating gives CASSPPYSNQPQHF.

The rearrangement joins TRBV11-3 to TRBJ2-3; the D gene is possibly TRBD2 (5 bases). The CDR3 totals 16 residues. Germline V gives CDR1 SGHNT, CDR2 YENEEA. V was pared by 1 base and J by 2 bases, with 13 bases between. CDR3 DNA sequence: TGTGCCAGCAGCTTAGGAGCGGACCCTCACACAGATACGCAGTATTTT. It translates to CASSLGADPHTDTQYF.

The rearrangement uses TRBV4-2 and TRBJ2-7; TRBD2 aligns across 11 bases. This CDR3 spans 16 amino acids. The junction had 5 bases not matched to a gene; V was cut back by 2 bases and J by 2 bases. Germline lookup yields CDR1 LGHNA and CDR2 YNFKEQ. CDR3 coding DNA: TGTGCCAGCAGCCAATTTAGCGGGAGGGCCCCCTACGAGCAGTACTTC. Its translation is CASSQFSGRAPYEQYF.

The chain uses TRBV3-1 (or the pseudogene TRBV3-2) and TRBJ2-1, with D possibly TRBD2 on 6 matching bases. Trimming stripped 4 bases from V and 9 bases from J, with 19 bases between. The CDR3 extends over 15 amino acids. Per germline, CDR1 LGHDT and CDR2 YNNKEL (reference sequence). CDR3 nucleotides: TGTGCCAGCAGCCTTGGGACCGCCCTGCGGGGTGAGCAGTTCTTC. Its protein product is CASSLGTALRGEQFF.

The chain employs TRBV6-2 or TRBV6-3 and TRBJ1-5, with D maybe TRBD1 (5 bases). V was pared by 6 bases and J by 2 bases, with 8 bases between. Germline-derived CDR1 and CDR2 are MNHEY and SVGEGT. CDR3 size: 13 residues. The CDR3 is CASSGTRNQPQHF. In DNA, the CDR3 is TGTGCCAGCAGCGGGACCCGCAATCAGCCCCAGCATTTT.

The chain is built from TRBV2 and TRBJ2-1; D gene ambiguous. The V and J ends lost 6 bases and 8 bases respectively, with 14 bases between them. The V gene's germline CDR1 is SNHLY and CDR2 FYNNEI. This CDR3 is built from 13 residues. The CDR3 loop reads CASRNAEVDEQFF. The CDR3 DNA reads TGTGCCAGCAGAAATGCGGAAGTGGATGAGCAGTTCTTC.

The J gene is TRBJ1-1, the V gene TRBV2, with D unclear. Trimming shortened V by 2 bases and J by 10 bases, and 8 bases separated the two germline ends. Germline-derived CDR1 and CDR2 are SNHLY and FYNNEI. The CDR3 has 11 amino acids. The DNA for the CDR3 is TGTGCCAGCAGTGAAAGGGTAGGAGCTTTCTTT. Translated, it gives CASSERVGAFF.

The chain links TRBV29-1 to TRBJ1-2; possible D gene TRBD1, 5 bases. V gave up 6 bases and J gave up 2 bases, with 13 bases separating them. Germline V lookup: CDR1 SQVTM, CDR2 ANQGSEA. The length of the CDR3 is 13 residues. In nucleotides, the CDR3 is TGCAGCGTGGCGGAGACAGACAACTATGGCTACACCTTC. It translates to CSVAETDNYGYTF.

The rearrangement uses TRBV12-2 and TRBJ1-2. TRBV12-2 is assigned pseudogene status. This CDR3 comprises 17 residues. CDR3 DNA: TGTGCAAGTCGCTTACGGGTGGGGACTTGGTCCCGTTATGGCTACACCTTC. This translates into CASRLRVGTWSRYGYTF.

The chain recombines TRBV5-1 with TRBJ2-1; 13 nucleotides agree with TRBD2. The CDR3 covers 16 residues. The germline V gene has CDR1 SGHRS and CDR2 YFSETQ. V shed 4 bases and J 8 bases; nucleotides not matched to a gene: 9. The CDR3 here is CASSARLAGGSDEQFF. CDR3 bases: TGCGCCAGCAGCGCCCGACTAGCGGGAGGTTCAGATGAGCAGTTCTTC.

There are a few counts of this clone. J is TRBJ1-6 and V is TRBV15, with a possible D match to TRBD1 (6 bases). Germline CDR1 reads LNHNV; CDR2 reads YYDKDF (reference sequence). The CDR3 spans 16 residues. Trimming pared 3 bases from V and 5 bases from J, leaving 14 bases between. CDR3 residues: CATSRSSTGNNSPLHF. The CDR3 coding sequence is TGTGCCACCAGCAGGAGTAGTACAGGGAATAATTCACCCCTCCACTTT.

This clone was seen a few times. In the same sample, other DNA sequences code for this CDR3. The V gene is TRBV9, the J gene TRBJ2-5, with TRBD1 identical over 9 bases. Germline V gene sequence: CDR1 SGDLS, CDR2 YYNGEE. This CDR3 comprises 15 residues. The V gene end was trimmed by 3 bases and the J gene end by 5 bases; junction bases not matched to a gene: 8. The CDR3 DNA follows: TGTGCCAGCAGCGCCGGGACAGGGAGGTCGGAGACCCAGTACTTC. Translating it yields CASSAGTGRSETQYF.

The CDR3 DNA sequence: TGTGCCAGTAGTCTCGGGGGGAACTCCTACAATGAGCAGTTCTTC. Its protein product is CASSLGGNSYNEQFF. The chain carries TRBV19 and TRBJ2-1; 7 nucleotides match TRBD2. Unmatched junction bases numbered 4, after V lost 5 bases and J lost 0 bases. Germline CDR1 is LNHDA and CDR2 is SQIVND (reference sequence). The CDR3 extends over 15 amino acids.

This chain links TRBV28 with TRBJ2-7; the match to TRBD2 covers 13 bases. Germline V lookup: CDR1 MDHEN, CDR2 SYDVKM. The length of the CDR3 is 16 residues. The junction had 7 bases not matched to a gene; V was cut back by 5 bases and J by 3 bases. The CDR3 is CASSPVWTSGGYEQYF. In DNA, the CDR3 is TGTGCCAGCAGTCCCGTATGGACTAGCGGGGGCTACGAGCAGTACTTC.

The V and J genes are TRBV6-5 and TRBJ1-1, with 8 bases lining up with TRBD1. Trimming took 4 bases from V and 7 from J; bases not matched to a gene: 8. The germline V gene encodes CDR1 MNHEY and CDR2 SVGAGI. This CDR3 comprises 14 residues. The CDR3 nucleotides are TGTGCCAGCAGTTCGGGGGACAGGCAGAATGAAGCTTTCTTT. It yields the protein CASSSGDRQNEAFF.

Many counts were recorded for this clone. Other DNA sequences in the same sample also yield this CDR3. The V call is TRBV11-2, the J call TRBJ1-2; 7 bases are a match to TRBD1. Germline V gene lookup returns CDR1 SGHAT and CDR2 FQNNGV. There are 13 residues in the CDR3. J was trimmed by 3 bases and V by 5 bases; bases with no gene match: 3. The CDR3 coding sequence is TGTGCCAGCAGCCCCGGACAGGACTATGGCTACACCTTC. Its translation: CASSPGQDYGYTF.

V and J are TRBV6-1 and TRBJ2-3; 8 positions match TRBD2. Unmatched junction bases numbered 6, after V lost 4 bases and J lost 3 bases. The CDR3 spans 15 residues. Germline lookup yields CDR1 MNHNS and CDR2 SASEGT. The CDR3 here is CASSGAGAVTDTQYF. CDR3 DNA: TGTGCCAGCAGTGGAGCGGGAGCAGTTACAGATACGCAGTATTTT.

The CDR3 nucleotides read TGTGCCATCAACGGGCAGGGAAGGGGCATGAACACTGAAGCTTTCTTT. Protein sequence: CAINGQGRGMNTEAFF. This chain uses TRBV10-3 with TRBJ1-1; weak D call: TRBD1 (5 bases). CDR1 is ENHRY and CDR2 is SYGVKD in the germline V gene. Deletions cut 7 bases from V and 0 bases from J, with 18 bases between. The CDR3 consists of 16 residues.

This rearrangement joins TRBV7-9 to TRBJ1-5; the D is unclear. CDR3 length: 14 amino acids. The ends were cut back, 0 bases at V and 4 bases at J, with 7 bases in the middle. Germline loops: CDR1 SEHNR, CDR2 FQNEAQ (reference sequence). CDR3 DNA sequence: TGTGCCAGCAGCTTAGCGGGTTCGAATCAGCCCCAGCATTTT. Its protein is CASSLAGSNQPQHF.

The V and J genes are TRBV6-2 or TRBV6-3 and TRBJ1-2, with TRBD1 matching over 7 bases. Germline lookup yields CDR1 MNHEY and CDR2 SVGEGT. J lost 7 bases, V lost 2 bases, and 16 bases had no gene match. There are 17 residues in the CDR3. CDR3 DNA: TGTGCCAGCAGTTACCCCCGGGACAGCTTATCCTACCCTGGCTACACCTTC. This sequence encodes CASSYPRDSLSYPGYTF.

The rearrangement joins TRBV10-1 to TRBJ1-5; D is unclear. V lost 8 bases and J lost 0, with 14 bases in between. Germline V lookup: CDR1 WNHNN, CDR2 SYGVQD (reference sequence). CDR3 size: 15 residues. CDR3 residues: CASYSGGVSNQPQHF. CDR3 DNA: TGCGCCAGCTATTCCGGCGGCGTTAGCAATCAGCCCCAGCATTTT.

The CDR3 coding sequence is TGTGCCAGCAGCTTCAGGACAGGGAACCAAGAGACCCAGTACTTC. Translating it yields CASSFRTGNQETQYF. The chain is built from TRBV13 and TRBJ2-5; 8 bases agree with TRBD1. Germline CDR1 is PRHDT and CDR2 is FYEKMQ (reference sequence). This CDR3 is built from 15 residues. Trimming at V came to 3 bases and at J to 0 bases, leaving 3 bases not matched to a gene.